This entry is about one T cell receptor beta chain. The data originate from a study of OX40 agonist ivuxolimab in advanced cancers. V lost 4 bases and J lost 2; bases outside the gene matches: 11. CDR1 is SEHNR, CDR2 FQNEAQ, per germline (reference sequence). The CDR3 sequence is 17 residues long. Repertoires were generated with immunoSEQ multiplex PCR, while TCRdb's copy carries only in-frame clones and drops some. Of more than 55,000 clones listed, 80% to 95% are singletons. This receptor was obtained from an adult with an advanced solid tumor such as melanoma, head and neck, liver or kidney cancer. The chain couples TRBV7-9 to TRBJ1-1, with 9 bases aligning to TRBD1. The input for sequencing was CD4+ or CD8+ T cells sorted from blood, taken in a trial of the OX40 agonist ivuxolimab. The chain's CDR3 is CASSSPGDRVVNTEAFF. In nucleotides, the CDR3 is TGTGCCAGCAGCTCCCCTGGGGACAGGGTGGTAAACACTGAAGCTTTCTTT.